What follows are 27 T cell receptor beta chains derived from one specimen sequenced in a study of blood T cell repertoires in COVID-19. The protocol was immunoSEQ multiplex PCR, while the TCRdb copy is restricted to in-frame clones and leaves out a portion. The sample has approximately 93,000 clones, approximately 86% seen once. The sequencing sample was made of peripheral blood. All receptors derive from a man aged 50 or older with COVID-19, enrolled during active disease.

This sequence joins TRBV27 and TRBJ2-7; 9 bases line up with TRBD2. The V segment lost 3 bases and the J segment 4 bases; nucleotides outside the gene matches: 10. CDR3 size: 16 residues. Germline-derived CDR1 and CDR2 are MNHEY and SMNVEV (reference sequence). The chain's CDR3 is CASSFISGTSMYEQYF. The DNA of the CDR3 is TGTGCCAGCAGTTTCATTTCTGGGACTAGCATGTACGAGCAGTACTTC.

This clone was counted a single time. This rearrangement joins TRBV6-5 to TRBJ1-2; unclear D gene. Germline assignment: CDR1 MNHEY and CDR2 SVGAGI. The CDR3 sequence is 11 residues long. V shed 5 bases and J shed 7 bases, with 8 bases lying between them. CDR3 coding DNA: TGTGCCAGCAGTCCCGGGGTTGGCTACACCTTC. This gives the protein CASSPGVGYTF.

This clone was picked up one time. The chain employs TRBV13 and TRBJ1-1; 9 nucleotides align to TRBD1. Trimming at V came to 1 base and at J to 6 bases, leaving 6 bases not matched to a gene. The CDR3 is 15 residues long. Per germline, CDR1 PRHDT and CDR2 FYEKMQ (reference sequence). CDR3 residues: CASSLDRTGVAEAFF. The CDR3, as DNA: TGTGCCAGCAGCTTAGACCGGACAGGGGTCGCTGAAGCTTTCTTT.

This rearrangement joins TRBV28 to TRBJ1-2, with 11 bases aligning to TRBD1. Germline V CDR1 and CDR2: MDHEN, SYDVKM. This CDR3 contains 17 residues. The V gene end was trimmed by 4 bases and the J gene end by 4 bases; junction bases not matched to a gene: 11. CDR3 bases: TGTGCCAGCAGTTCACCGGGACAGGGGGTCGTTCCCTATGGCTACACCTTC. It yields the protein CASSSPGQGVVPYGYTF.

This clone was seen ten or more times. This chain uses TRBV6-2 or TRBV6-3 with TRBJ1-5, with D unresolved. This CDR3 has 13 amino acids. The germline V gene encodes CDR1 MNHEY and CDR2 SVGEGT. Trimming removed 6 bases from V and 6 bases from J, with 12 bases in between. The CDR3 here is CASSQAEIQPQHF. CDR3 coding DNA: TGTGCCAGCAGCCAAGCGGAGATTCAGCCCCAGCATTTT.

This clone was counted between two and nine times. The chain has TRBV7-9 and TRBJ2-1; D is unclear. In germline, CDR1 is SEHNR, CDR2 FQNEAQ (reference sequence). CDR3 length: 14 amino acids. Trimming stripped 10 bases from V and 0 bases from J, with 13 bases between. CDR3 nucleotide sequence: TGTGCCACCCAATCGGTTCACTCCTACAATGAGCAGTTCTTC. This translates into CATQSVHSYNEQFF. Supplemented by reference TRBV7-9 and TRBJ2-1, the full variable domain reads DTGVSQNPRHKITKRGQNVTFRCDPISEHNRLYWYRQTLGQGPEFLTYFQNEAQLEKSRLLSDRFSAERPKGSFSTLEIQRTEQGDSAMYLCATQSVHSYNEQFFGPGTRLTVL.

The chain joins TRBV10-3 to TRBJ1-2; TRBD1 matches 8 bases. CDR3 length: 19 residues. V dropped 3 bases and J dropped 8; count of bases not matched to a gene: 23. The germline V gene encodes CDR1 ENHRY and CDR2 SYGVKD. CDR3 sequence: CAISDLLGRFESGGSGYTF. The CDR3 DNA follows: TGTGCCATCAGTGACCTACTAGGAAGGTTTGAGTCAGGGGGCTCGGGCTACACCTTC.

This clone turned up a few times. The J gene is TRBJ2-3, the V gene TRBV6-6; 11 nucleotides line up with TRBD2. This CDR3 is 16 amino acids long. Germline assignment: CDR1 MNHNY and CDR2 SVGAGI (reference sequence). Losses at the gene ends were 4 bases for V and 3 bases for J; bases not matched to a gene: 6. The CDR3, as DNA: TGTGCCAGCAGTTGGAGGGGGACTAGCGGAACAGATACGCAGTATTTT. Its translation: CASSWRGTSGTDTQYF.

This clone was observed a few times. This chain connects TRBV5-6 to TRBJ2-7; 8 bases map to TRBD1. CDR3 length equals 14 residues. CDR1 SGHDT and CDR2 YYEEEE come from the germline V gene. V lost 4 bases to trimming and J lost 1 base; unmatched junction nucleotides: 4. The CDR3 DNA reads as TGTGCCAGCAGCATTGGACAGGGATCCTACGAGCAGTACTTC. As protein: CASSIGQGSYEQYF.

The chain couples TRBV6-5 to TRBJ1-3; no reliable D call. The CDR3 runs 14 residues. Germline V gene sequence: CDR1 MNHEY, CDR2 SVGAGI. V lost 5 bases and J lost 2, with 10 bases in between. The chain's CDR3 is CASSQMAPGNTIYF. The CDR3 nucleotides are TGTGCCAGCAGTCAAATGGCCCCTGGAAACACCATATATTTT.

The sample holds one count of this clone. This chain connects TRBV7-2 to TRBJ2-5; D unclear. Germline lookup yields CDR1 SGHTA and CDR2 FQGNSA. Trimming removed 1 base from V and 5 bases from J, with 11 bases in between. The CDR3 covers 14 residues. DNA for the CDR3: TGTGCCAGCAGCTTAGGCCTAGGTGGGGAGACCCAGTACTTC. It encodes CASSLGLGGETQYF.

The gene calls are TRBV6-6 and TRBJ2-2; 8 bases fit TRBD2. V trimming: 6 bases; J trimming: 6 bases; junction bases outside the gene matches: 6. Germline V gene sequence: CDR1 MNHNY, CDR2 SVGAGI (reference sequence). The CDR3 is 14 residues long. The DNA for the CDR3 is TGTGCCAGCAGCCTAATAGCGGGGCCCGGGGAGCTGTTTTTT. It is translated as CASSLIAGPGELFF.

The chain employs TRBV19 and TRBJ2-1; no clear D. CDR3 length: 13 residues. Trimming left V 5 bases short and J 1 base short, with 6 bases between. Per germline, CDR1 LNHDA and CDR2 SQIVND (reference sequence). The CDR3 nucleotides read TGTGCCAGTAGTCCCCGGTCCTACAATGAGCAGTTCTTC. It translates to CASSPRSYNEQFF.

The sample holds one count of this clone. For the CDR3, the DNA is TGTGCCAGCAGCTTGGGACTAGCGGGGACTAATGAGCAGTTCTTC. As protein: CASSLGLAGTNEQFF. This rearrangement joins TRBV5-6 to TRBJ2-1, with TRBD2 matching over 11 bases. J was trimmed by 7 bases and V by 0 bases; bases with no gene match: 3. Germline assignment: CDR1 SGHDT and CDR2 YYEEEE. This CDR3 has 15 amino acids.

The chain's CDR3 is CATSRGRSNQPQHF. CDR3 DNA sequence: TGTGCCACCAGCAGAGGCAGAAGCAATCAGCCCCAGCATTTT. The chain has TRBV15 and TRBJ1-5; D ambiguous. Trimming took 1 base from V and 1 from J, leaving 5 bases between them. Per the germline V gene, CDR1 is LNHNV and CDR2 is YYDKDF (reference sequence). CDR3 length: 14 residues.

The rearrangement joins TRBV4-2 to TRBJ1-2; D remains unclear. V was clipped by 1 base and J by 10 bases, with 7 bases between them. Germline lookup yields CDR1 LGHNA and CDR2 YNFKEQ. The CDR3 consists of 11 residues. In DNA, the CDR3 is TGTGCCAGCAGCCAAGGGGCAGTCTACACCTTC. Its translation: CASSQGAVYTF.

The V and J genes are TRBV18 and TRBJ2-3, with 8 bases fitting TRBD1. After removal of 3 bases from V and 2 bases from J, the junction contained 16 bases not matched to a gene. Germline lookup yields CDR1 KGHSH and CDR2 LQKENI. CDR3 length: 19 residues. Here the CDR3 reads CASSPGGQAYPTHTDTQYF. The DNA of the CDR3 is TGTGCCAGCTCACCTGGGGGACAGGCCTACCCCACACACACAGATACGCAGTATTTT.

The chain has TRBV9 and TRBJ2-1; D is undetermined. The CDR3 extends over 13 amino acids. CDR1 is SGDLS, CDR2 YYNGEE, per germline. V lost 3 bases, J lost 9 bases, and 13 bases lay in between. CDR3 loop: CASSATLPGEQFF. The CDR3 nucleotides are TGTGCCAGCAGCGCCACCCTGCCGGGTGAGCAGTTCTTC.

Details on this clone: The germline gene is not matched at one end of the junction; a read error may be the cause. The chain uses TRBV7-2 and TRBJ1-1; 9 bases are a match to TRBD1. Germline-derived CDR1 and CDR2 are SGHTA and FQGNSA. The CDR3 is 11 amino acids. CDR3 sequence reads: CASTKDRGFRF. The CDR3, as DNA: TGTGCCAGCACCAAAGACAGGGGGTTTCGCTTT. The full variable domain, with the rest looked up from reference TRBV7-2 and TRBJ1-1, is GAGVSQSPSNKVTEKGKDVELRCDPISGHTALYWYRQSLGQGLEFLIYFQGNSAPDKSGLPSDRFSAERTGGSVSTLTIQRTQQEDSAVYLCASTKDRGFRFGQGTRLTVV.

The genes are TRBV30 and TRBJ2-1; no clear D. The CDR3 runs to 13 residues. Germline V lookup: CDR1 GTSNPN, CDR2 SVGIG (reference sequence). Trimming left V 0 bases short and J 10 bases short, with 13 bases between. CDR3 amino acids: CAWSVRVGAEQFF. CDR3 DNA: TGTGCCTGGAGTGTACGGGTTGGTGCAGAGCAGTTCTTC.

The CDR3 is CASRRDRGPGNTIYF. CDR3 in DNA: TGTGCCAGCAGACGGGACAGGGGACCGGGAAACACCATATATTTT. The chain employs TRBV6-5 and TRBJ1-3; TRBD1 matches at 10 bases. Germline values: CDR1 MNHEY, CDR2 SVGAGI. V gave up 6 bases and J gave up 4 bases; unmatched junction bases: 6. This CDR3 has 15 amino acids.

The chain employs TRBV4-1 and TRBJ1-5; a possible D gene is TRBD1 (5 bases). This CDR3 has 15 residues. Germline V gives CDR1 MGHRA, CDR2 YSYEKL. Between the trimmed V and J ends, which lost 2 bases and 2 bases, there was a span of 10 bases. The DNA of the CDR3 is TGCGCCAGCAGCCAATGGGGACTGGGCAATCAGCCCCAGCATTTT. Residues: CASSQWGLGNQPQHF.

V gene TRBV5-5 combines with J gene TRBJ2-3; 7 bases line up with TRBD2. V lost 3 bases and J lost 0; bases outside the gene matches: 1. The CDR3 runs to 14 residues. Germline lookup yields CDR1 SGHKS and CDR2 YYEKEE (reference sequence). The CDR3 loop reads CASSWGGSTDTQYF. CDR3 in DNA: TGTGCCAGCAGCTGGGGGGGAAGCACAGATACGCAGTATTTT.

CDR3 DNA sequence: TGTGCCAGCACCTCGGTTTTTCCCCTCCACTTT. Protein sequence: CASTSVFPLHF. This chain uses TRBV2 with TRBJ1-6; D call uncertain. With 7 bases removed from V and 13 bases from J, the gap between germline ends came to 11 bases. Germline V gives CDR1 SNHLY, CDR2 FYNNEI. This CDR3 region has 11 residues.

The CDR3 DNA is TGTGCCATCAGTGCCCGCCCAGGTGGCTACACCTTC. The encoded protein is CAISARPGGYTF. The chain has TRBV10-3 and TRBJ1-2; no clear D gene. The CDR3 sequence is 12 residues long. Trimming stripped 4 bases from V and 7 bases from J, with 10 bases between. In germline, CDR1 is ENHRY, CDR2 SYGVKD.

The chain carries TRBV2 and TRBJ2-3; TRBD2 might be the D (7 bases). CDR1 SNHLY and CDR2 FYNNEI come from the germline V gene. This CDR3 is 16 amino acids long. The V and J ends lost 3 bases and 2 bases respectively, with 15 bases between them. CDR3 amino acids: CASSDWGGAHTDTQYF. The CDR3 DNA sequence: TGTGCCAGCAGTGATTGGGGGGGGGCCCACACAGATACGCAGTATTTT.

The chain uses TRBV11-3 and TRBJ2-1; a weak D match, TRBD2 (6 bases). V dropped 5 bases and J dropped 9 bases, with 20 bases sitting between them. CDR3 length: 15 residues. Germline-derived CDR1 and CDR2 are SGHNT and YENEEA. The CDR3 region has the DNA TGTGCCAGCAGCCCCCCGGGGGTACCAACCAGTGAGCAGTTCTTC. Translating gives CASSPPGVPTSEQFF.